Each of the 24 T cell receptor beta chains below was sequenced from the same sample in a study of T cell responses to AZD1222 COVID-19 vaccine. Libraries were prepared by immunoSEQ multiplex PCR; TCRdb keeps only in-frame clonotypes and omits some of them. Of some 120,000 clones in the sample, 89% were seen once. Sequenced here: peripheral blood, sampled on day 0 of AZD1222 vaccination. Source of these receptors: an adult in good health.

V usage is TRBV10-2 and J usage is TRBJ1-3; 7 bases map to TRBD1. The ends lost 9 bases at V and 2 bases at J; junction bases unmatched: 10. Germline V gene data show CDR1 as WSHSY and CDR2 as SAAADI. The CDR3 extends over 15 amino acids. The CDR3 DNA sequence: TGCGCCAGTTGGGCCCAGCAGGGGGCTGGAAACACCATATATTTT. Translating it yields CASWAQQGAGNTIYF.

The rearrangement uses TRBV6-4 and TRBJ2-1; tentatively, D is TRBD1 or TRBD2 (5 bases each). V lost 2 bases and J lost 6, with 14 bases in between. The CDR3 consists of 15 residues. Germline assignment: CDR1 MRHNA and CDR2 SNTAGT. The CDR3 sequence is CASSDASSGANEQFF. The CDR3 region has the DNA TGTGCCAGCAGTGACGCCTCTTCCGGGGCCAATGAGCAGTTCTTC.

About this clone: The sample holds other DNA sequences that translate to the same CDR3. This chain uses TRBV9 with TRBJ1-1; D is perhaps TRBD1 (5 bases). Trimming left V 3 bases short and J 1 base short, with 13 bases between. The CDR3 runs to 15 residues. Germline V CDR1 and CDR2: SGDLS, YYNGEE. For the CDR3, the DNA is TGTGCCAGCAGCGCCGAGGGACGGAAGAACACTGAAGCTTTCTTT. Its translation: CASSAEGRKNTEAFF.

V and J are TRBV3-1 (or the pseudogene TRBV3-2) and TRBJ2-4; 11 nucleotides align to TRBD1. The ends lost 1 base at V and 1 base at J; junction bases unmatched: 9. Germline V gives CDR1 LGHDT, CDR2 YNNKEL (reference sequence). This CDR3 region has 19 residues. Here the CDR3 DNA reads TGTGCCAGCAGCCAAGCCCCCCTGGACAGGGGGCTTGCCAAAAACATTCAGTACTTC. Translating gives CASSQAPLDRGLAKNIQYF.

The CDR3 here is CSVVSWTGELFF. The CDR3 region has the DNA TGCAGCGTTGTTTCGTGGACCGGGGAGCTGTTTTTT. V usage is TRBV29-1 and J usage is TRBJ2-2, with D hard to call. The CDR3 totals 12 residues. The germline V and J ends were trimmed by 4 bases and 5 bases, with 8 bases remaining between them. Germline lookup yields CDR1 SQVTM and CDR2 ANQGSEA.

This rearrangement joins TRBV27 to TRBJ2-4, with a weak D call TRBD1 (5 bases). The CDR3 contains 16 residues. Germline CDR1 reads MNHEY; CDR2 reads SMNVEV (reference sequence). The V and J ends lost 6 bases and 0 bases respectively, with 15 bases between them. The CDR3 here is CASSPLDRLAKNIQYF. CDR3 nucleotides: TGTGCCAGCAGCCCCTTAGACAGACTAGCCAAAAACATTCAGTACTTC.

The rearrangement uses TRBV7-2 and TRBJ2-7, with D uncertain. The CDR3 totals 12 residues. Germline loops: CDR1 SGHTA, CDR2 FQGNSA. Trimming took 6 bases from V and 2 from J, leaving 8 bases between them. The CDR3 is CASSPGPYEQYF. The CDR3 DNA reads TGTGCCAGCAGTCCAGGTCCCTACGAGCAGTACTTC.

The chain is built from TRBV5-4 and TRBJ2-5, with D hard to call. This CDR3 is 13 amino acids long. The germline gives CDR1 SGHNT, CDR2 YYREEE (reference sequence). V was cut by 4 bases and J by 2 bases, with 9 bases left in between. The CDR3 nucleotides are TGTGCCAGCAGCCCCCCATCTCAAGAGACCCAGTACTTC. This sequence encodes CASSPPSQETQYF.

CDR3 nucleotide sequence: TGTGCCAGCTCACCCTCACAGGGGGCCGGCTACAATGAGCAGTTCTTC. Its protein is CASSPSQGAGYNEQFF. The J gene is TRBJ2-1, the V gene TRBV18; 9 bases are shared with TRBD1. The J segment lost 3 bases and the V segment lost 3 bases, leaving 6 bases of the junction unmatched. The CDR3 loop spans 16 amino acids. Germline V lookup: CDR1 KGHSH, CDR2 LQKENI.

The chain recombines TRBV4-1 with TRBJ1-1; D is perhaps TRBD1 (5 bases). V was pared by 0 bases and J by 5 bases, with 16 bases between. The length of the CDR3 is 16 residues. CDR1 MGHRA and CDR2 YSYEKL come from the germline V gene. CDR3 DNA sequence: TGCGCCAGCAGCCAAGATAGGTTCTCTTGGGGGACTGAAGCTTTCTTT. This encodes CASSQDRFSWGTEAFF.

In its sample, this clone was seen a few times. V usage is TRBV12-3 or TRBV12-4 and J usage is TRBJ1-2; D is unresolved. Between the trimmed V and J ends, which lost 4 bases and 4 bases, there was a span of 10 bases. The CDR3 runs to 13 residues. In DNA form, the CDR3 reads TGTGCCAGCAGTTCCTGGGAGGGCTATGGCTACACCTTC. Amino acids: CASSSWEGYGYTF.

J is TRBJ1-1 and V is TRBV5-6, with D tentatively TRBD1 (5 bases). V was shortened by 3 bases and J by 4 bases, with 19 bases between the two germline ends. Looked up from germline, CDR1 is SGHDT and CDR2 is YYEEEE. This CDR3 is 16 amino acids long. The CDR3 DNA reads TGTGCCAGCAGCTCGATTGGGGACGCGGGCACCACTGAAGCTTTCTTT. It specifies CASSSIGDAGTTEAFF.

The V and J genes are TRBV6-5 and TRBJ2-7; D is undetermined. The V end lost 5 bases, the J end lost 1 base, and 15 bases lay between the germline ends. The germline V gene encodes CDR1 MNHEY and CDR2 SVGAGI. The CDR3 has 15 residues. CDR3 bases: TGTGCCAGCAGTAGATCTAGTGCTCCTTCCTACGAGCAGTACTTC. Translating gives CASSRSSAPSYEQYF.

This CDR3 reads CASSLGPGAIYNEQFF. In nucleotides, the CDR3 is TGTGCCAGCAGTTTAGGGCCAGGGGCCATTTACAATGAGCAGTTCTTC. The J gene is TRBJ2-1, the V gene TRBV28, with a tentative D call TRBD1 (6 bases). V lost 2 bases to trimming and J lost 4 bases, with 15 bases between them. The CDR3 loop spans 16 amino acids. From germline, CDR1 is MDHEN and CDR2 SYDVKM.

V and J are TRBV27 and TRBJ2-3, with a weak D call TRBD1 (5 bases). Germline CDR1 MNHEY, CDR2 SMNVEV (reference sequence). This CDR3 region has 13 residues. Trimming pared 1 base from V and 4 bases from J, leaving 6 bases between. CDR3 loop: CASSLLGPDTQYF. The CDR3 nucleotides read TGTGCCAGCAGTTTATTGGGGCCAGATACGCAGTATTTT.

The rearrangement uses TRBV30 and TRBJ2-5; perhaps TRBD1 as D (5 bases). Germline V gene data show CDR1 as GTSNPN and CDR2 as SVGIG (reference sequence). The CDR3 is 11 amino acids. Trimming shortened V by 1 base and J by 6 bases, and 6 bases separated the two germline ends. The CDR3 is CAWSGQQTQYF. CDR3 coding DNA: TGTGCCTGGAGTGGACAGCAGACCCAGTACTTC.

The V call is TRBV10-3, the J call TRBJ1-2; 8 bases are shared with TRBD1. The CDR3 consists of 16 residues. V gave up 0 bases and J gave up 5 bases; unmatched junction bases: 8. Germline assignment: CDR1 ENHRY and CDR2 SYGVKD. The CDR3 reads CAISESATGVGYGYTF. The CDR3 bases are TGTGCCATCAGTGAGTCGGCGACAGGGGTGGGTTATGGCTACACCTTC.

DNA for the CDR3: TGTGCCATCAGTCAGGGGAACACTGAAGCTTTCTTT. It encodes CAISQGNTEAFF. This chain uses TRBV10-3 with TRBJ1-1; D perhaps matches TRBD1 (5 bases). The germline V gene has CDR1 ENHRY and CDR2 SYGVKD. This CDR3 is 12 amino acids long. Trimming took off 5 bases at V and 1 base at J, with 5 bases between the two ends.

CDR3 in DNA: TGTGCCAGCAGCTCATTGGGTTACGGGGGCGAAGTGACAGATACGCAGTATTTT. This sequence encodes CASSSLGYGGEVTDTQYF. The chain employs TRBV5-6 and TRBJ2-3; either TRBD1 or TRBD2 may fit D (6 bases each). The V gene lost 3 bases and the J gene lost 3 bases, with 23 bases spanning the gap. This CDR3 has 18 amino acids. Per germline, CDR1 SGHDT and CDR2 YYEEEE.

The gene calls are TRBV7-8 and TRBJ1-5; the D gene is possibly TRBD1 (5 bases). CDR1 is SGHVS, CDR2 FQNEAQ, per germline. Trimming left V 3 bases short and J 6 bases short, with 9 bases between. The CDR3 has 13 amino acids. The CDR3, as DNA: TGTGCCAGCAGCTTGGGGGGGGTTCAGCCCCAGCATTTT. Translation: CASSLGGVQPQHF.

The gene calls are TRBV29-1 and TRBJ1-2, with a weak D call TRBD1 (5 bases). The germline V gene has CDR1 SQVTM and CDR2 ANQGSEA. This CDR3 is 15 amino acids long. Deletions cut 4 bases from V and 7 bases from J, with 22 bases between. The DNA for the CDR3 is TGCAGCGTTGTTATGGGGGAATCCCGGTCTGGTGGCTACACCTTC. The encoded protein is CSVVMGESRSGGYTF.

The chain links TRBV9 to TRBJ1-2; D unclear. CDR1 and CDR2 from the germline V gene are SGDLS and YYNGEE. Trimming pared 0 bases from V and 7 bases from J, leaving 13 bases between. CDR3 size: 14 residues. The CDR3 sequence is CASSVGEVLPGYTF. CDR3 nucleotides: TGTGCCAGCAGCGTAGGGGAGGTCTTACCTGGCTACACCTTC.

V and J are TRBV7-6 and TRBJ1-5; D unclear. This CDR3 has 18 residues. Germline CDR1 SGHVS, CDR2 FNYEAQ. The V end lost 5 bases, the J end lost 0 bases, and 20 bases lay between the germline ends. CDR3 DNA: TGTGCCAGCAGCCCCCAAACGGGAGGGAAACATAGCAATCAGCCCCAGCATTTT. It yields the protein CASSPQTGGKHSNQPQHF.

This rearrangement joins TRBV13 to TRBJ2-1, with D possibly being TRBD1 (6 bases). The germline V gene encodes CDR1 PRHDT and CDR2 FYEKMQ (reference sequence). Trimming shortened V by 6 bases and J by 2 bases, and 14 bases separated the two germline ends. This CDR3 has 15 residues. The CDR3 reads CASSSAGTTYNEQFF. CDR3 bases: TGTGCCAGCAGTTCAGCCGGGACAACCTACAATGAGCAGTTCTTC. The full variable domain, completed using reference TRBV13 and TRBJ2-1, is AAGVIQSPRHLIKEKRETATLKCYPIPRHDTVYWYQQGPGQDPQFLISFYEKMQSDKGSIPDRFSAQQFSDYHSELNMSSLELGDSALYFCASSSAGTTYNEQFFGPGTRLTVL.